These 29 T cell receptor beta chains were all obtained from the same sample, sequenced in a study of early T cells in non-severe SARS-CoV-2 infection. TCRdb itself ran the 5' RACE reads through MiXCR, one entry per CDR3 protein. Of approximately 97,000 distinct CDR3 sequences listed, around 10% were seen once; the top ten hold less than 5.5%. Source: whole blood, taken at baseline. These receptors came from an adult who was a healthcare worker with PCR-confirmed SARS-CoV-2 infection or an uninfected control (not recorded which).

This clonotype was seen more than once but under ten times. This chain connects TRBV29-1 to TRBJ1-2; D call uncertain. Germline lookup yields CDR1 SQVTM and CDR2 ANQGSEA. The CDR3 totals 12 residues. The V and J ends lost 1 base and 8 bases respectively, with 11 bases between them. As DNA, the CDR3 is TGCAGCGTTGAAGGGAACAGCCTAGGCTACACCTTC. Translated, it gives CSVEGNSLGYTF.

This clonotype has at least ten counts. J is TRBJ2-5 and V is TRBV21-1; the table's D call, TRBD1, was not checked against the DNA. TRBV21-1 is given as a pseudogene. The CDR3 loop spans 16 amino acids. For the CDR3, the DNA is TGTGCCAGCAGCAAAGCTTCGAGGGACACGATAGAGACCCAGTACTTC. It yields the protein CASSKASRDTIETQYF.

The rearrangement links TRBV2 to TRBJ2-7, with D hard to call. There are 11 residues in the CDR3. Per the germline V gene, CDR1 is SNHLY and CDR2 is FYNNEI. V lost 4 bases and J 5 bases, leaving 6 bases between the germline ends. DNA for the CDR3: TGTGCCAGCAGTGGGTTGGACGAGCAGTACTTC. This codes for CASSGLDEQYF.

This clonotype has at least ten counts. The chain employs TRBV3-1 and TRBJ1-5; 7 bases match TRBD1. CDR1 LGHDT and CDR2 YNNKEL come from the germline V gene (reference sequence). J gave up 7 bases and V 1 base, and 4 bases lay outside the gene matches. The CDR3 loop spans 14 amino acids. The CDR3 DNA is TGTGCCAGCAGCCAAGGGGCAGGGGGACAGCCCCAGCATTTT. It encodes CASSQGAGGQPQHF.

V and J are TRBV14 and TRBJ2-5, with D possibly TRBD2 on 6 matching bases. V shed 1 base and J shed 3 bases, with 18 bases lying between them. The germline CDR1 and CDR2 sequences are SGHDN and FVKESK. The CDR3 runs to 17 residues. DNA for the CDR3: TGTGCCAGCAGCCAAGGCCGGGGAGGCCTTAGAAAAGAGACCCAGTACTTC. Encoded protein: CASSQGRGGLRKETQYF.

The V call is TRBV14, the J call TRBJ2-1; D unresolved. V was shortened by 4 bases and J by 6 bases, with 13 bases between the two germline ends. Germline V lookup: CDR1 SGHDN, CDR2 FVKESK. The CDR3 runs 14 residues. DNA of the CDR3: TGTGCCAGCAGCCTTGGTCGATATGGCAATGAGCAGTTCTTC. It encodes CASSLGRYGNEQFF.

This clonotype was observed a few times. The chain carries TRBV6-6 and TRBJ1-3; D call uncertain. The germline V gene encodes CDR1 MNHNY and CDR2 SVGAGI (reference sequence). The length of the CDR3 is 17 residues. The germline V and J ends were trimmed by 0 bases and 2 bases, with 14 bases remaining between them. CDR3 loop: CASSYSSLGSPGNTIYF. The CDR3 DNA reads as TGTGCCAGCAGTTACTCGTCTTTGGGATCGCCTGGAAACACCATATATTTT.

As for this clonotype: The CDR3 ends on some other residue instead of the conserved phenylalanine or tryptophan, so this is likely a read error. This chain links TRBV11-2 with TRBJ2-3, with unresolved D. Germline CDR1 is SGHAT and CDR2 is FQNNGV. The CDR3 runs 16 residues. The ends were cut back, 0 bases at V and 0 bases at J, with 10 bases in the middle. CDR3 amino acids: CASSLDPRRSTDTQYI. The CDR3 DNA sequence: TGTGCCAGCAGCTTAGATCCCCGGCGGAGCACAGATACGCAGTATATT.

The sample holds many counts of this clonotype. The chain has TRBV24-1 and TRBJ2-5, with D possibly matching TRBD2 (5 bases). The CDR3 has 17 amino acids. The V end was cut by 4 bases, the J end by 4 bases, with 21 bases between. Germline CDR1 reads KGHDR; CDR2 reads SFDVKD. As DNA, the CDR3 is TGTGCCACCAGTGACTTGAGCGCCAAGTCGGGGATAGAGACCCAGTACTTC. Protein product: CATSDLSAKSGIETQYF.

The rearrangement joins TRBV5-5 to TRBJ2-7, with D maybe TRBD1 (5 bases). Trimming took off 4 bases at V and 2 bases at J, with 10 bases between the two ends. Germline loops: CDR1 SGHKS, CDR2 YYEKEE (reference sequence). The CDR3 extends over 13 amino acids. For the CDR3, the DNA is TGTGCCAGCAGCGGCTGGGGCCCCTACGAGCAGTACTTC. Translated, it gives CASSGWGPYEQYF.

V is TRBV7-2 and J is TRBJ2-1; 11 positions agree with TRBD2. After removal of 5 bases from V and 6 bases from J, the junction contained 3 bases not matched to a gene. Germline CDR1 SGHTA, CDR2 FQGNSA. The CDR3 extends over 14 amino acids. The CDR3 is CASSPLAGVNEQFF. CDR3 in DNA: TGTGCCAGCAGCCCACTAGCGGGAGTCAATGAGCAGTTCTTC.

The DNA for the CDR3 is TGCAGCGTTGTTTTTGAAGCGGGGGGGCCCGATACGCAGTATTTT. Protein sequence: CSVVFEAGGPDTQYF. V gene TRBV29-1 combines with J gene TRBJ2-3; TRBD2 agrees at 10 bases. CDR1 and CDR2 (germline): SQVTM, ANQGSEA. The CDR3 runs 15 residues. J was trimmed by 6 bases and V by 4 bases; bases with no gene match: 10.

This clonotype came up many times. CDR3 nucleotide sequence: TGCAGTGCCCGAGCGGGCGGCGAGCAGTTCTTC. Translation: CSARAGGEQFF. This chain links TRBV20-1 with TRBJ2-1, with D maybe TRBD2 (6 bases). V was cut by 6 bases and J by 10 bases, with 13 bases left in between. This CDR3 region has 11 residues. Germline V gives CDR1 DFQATT, CDR2 SNEGSKA (reference sequence).

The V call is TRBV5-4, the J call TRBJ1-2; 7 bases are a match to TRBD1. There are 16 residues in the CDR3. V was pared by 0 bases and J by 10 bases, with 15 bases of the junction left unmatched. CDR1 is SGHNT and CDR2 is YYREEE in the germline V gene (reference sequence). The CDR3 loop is CASSLADRQGFGDYTF. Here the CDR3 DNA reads TGTGCCAGCAGCTTGGCGGACAGACAGGGATTTGGTGACTACACCTTC.

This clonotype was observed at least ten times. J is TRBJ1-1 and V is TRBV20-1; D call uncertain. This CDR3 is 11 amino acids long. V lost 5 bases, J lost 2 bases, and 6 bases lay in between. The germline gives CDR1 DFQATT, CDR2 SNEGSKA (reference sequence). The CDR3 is CSAETNTEAFF. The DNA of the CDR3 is TGCAGTGCTGAGACCAACACTGAAGCTTTCTTT.

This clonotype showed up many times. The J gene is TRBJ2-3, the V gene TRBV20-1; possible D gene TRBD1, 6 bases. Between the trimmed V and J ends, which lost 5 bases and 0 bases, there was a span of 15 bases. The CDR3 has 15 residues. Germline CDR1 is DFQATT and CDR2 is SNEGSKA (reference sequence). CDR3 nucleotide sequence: TGCAGTGCTTCAGACAGGCGAACTAGCACAGATACGCAGTATTTT. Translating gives CSASDRRTSTDTQYF.

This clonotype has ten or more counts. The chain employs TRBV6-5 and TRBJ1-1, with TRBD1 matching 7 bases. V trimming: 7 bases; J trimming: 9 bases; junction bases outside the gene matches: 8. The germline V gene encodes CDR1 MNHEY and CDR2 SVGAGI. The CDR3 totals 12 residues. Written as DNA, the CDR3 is TGTGCCAGCACCCCACAACAGGGGAAAGCTTTCTTT. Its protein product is CASTPQQGKAFF.

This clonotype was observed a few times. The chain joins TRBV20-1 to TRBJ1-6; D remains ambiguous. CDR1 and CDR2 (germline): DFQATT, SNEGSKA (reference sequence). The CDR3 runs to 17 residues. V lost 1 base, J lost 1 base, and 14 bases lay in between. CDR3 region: CSARVEVPGSYNSPLHF. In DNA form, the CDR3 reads TGCAGTGCTAGAGTTGAAGTACCCGGATCCTATAATTCACCCCTCCACTTT.

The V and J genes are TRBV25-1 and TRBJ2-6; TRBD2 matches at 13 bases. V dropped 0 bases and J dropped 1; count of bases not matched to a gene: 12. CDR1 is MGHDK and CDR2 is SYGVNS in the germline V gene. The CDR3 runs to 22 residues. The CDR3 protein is CASSEYGRTSGSLPSGANVLTF. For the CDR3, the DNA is TGTGCCAGCAGTGAATATGGGAGGACTAGCGGGAGTCTTCCTTCTGGGGCCAACGTCCTGACTTTC.

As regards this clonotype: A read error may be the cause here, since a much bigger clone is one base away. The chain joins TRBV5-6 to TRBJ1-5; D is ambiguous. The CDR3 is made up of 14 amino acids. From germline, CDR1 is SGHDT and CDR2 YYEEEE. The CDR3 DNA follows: TGTGCCAGCAGCTTTCGGGAGAAACCCCAGCCCCACCATTTT. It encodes CASSFREKPQPHHF.

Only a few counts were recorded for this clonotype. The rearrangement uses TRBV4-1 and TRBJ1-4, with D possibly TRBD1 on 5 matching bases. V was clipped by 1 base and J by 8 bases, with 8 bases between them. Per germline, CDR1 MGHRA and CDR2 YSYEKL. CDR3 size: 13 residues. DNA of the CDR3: TGCGCCAGCAGCCAAGGAAGGGACGAAAAACTGTTTTTT. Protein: CASSQGRDEKLFF.

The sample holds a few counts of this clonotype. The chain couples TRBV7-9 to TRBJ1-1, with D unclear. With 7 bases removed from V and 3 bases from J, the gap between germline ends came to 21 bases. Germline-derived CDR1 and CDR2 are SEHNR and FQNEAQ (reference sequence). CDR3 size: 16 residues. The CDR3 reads CASTSLLVYGDTEAFF. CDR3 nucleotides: TGTGCCAGCACCTCCTTACTCGTTTATGGGGACACTGAAGCTTTCTTT.

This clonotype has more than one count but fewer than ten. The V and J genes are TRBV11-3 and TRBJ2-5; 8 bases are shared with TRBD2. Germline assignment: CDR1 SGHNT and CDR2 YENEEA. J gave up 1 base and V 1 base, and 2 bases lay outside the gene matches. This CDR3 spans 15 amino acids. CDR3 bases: TGTGCCAGCAGCTTAGGGGGGACTAGCCAAGAGACCCAGTACTTC. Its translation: CASSLGGTSQETQYF.

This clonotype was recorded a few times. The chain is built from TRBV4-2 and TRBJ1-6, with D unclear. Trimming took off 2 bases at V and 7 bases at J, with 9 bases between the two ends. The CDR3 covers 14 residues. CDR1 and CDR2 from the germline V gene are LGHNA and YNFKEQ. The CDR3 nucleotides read TGTGCCAGCAGCCAACGGCAGTCAAATTCACCCCTCCACTTT. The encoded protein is CASSQRQSNSPLHF.

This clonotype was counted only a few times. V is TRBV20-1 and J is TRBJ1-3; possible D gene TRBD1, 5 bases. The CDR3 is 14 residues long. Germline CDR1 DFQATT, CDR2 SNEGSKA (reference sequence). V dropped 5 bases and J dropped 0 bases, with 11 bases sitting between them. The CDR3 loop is CSAPLGGSGNTIYF. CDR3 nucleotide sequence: TGCAGTGCTCCCTTGGGGGGCTCTGGAAACACCATATATTTT.

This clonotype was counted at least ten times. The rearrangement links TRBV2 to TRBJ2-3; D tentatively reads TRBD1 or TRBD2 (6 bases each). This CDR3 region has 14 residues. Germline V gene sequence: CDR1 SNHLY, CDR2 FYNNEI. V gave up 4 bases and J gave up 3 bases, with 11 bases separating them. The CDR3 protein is CASSVQGGTDTQYF. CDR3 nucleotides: TGTGCCAGCAGTGTACAGGGAGGAACAGATACGCAGTATTTT.

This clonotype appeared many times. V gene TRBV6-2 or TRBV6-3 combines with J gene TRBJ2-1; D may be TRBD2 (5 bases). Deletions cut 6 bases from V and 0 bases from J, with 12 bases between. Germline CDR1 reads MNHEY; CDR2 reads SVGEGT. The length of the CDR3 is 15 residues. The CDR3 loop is CASSRSASSYNEQFF. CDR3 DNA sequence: TGTGCCAGCAGCCGTAGCGCGAGCTCCTACAATGAGCAGTTCTTC.

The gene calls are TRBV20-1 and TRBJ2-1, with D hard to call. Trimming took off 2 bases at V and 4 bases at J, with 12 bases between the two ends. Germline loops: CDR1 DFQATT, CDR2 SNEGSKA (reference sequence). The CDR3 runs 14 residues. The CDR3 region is CSARPRTLYNEQFF. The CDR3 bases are TGCAGTGCTAGACCACGTACTCTGTACAATGAGCAGTTCTTC.

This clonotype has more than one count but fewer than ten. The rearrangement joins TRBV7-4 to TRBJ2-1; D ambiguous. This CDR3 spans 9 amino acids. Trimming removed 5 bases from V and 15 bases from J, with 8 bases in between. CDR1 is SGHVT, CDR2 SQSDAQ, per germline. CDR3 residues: CASSLSWFF. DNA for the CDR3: TGTGCCAGCAGCCTCTCGTGGTTCTTC.